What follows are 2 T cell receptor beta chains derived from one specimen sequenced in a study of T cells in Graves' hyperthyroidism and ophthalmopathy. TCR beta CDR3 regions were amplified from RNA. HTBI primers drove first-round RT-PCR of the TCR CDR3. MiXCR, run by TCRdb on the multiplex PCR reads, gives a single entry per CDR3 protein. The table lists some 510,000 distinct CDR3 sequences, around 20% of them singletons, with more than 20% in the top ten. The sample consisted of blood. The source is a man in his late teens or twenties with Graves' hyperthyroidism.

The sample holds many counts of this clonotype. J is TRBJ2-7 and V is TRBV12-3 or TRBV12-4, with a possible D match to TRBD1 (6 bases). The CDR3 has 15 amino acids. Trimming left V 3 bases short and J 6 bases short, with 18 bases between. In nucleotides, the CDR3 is TGTGCCAGCAGTTTTGCTCCCTGGGTAGGGGGCGAGCAGTACTTC. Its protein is CASSFAPWVGGEQYF.

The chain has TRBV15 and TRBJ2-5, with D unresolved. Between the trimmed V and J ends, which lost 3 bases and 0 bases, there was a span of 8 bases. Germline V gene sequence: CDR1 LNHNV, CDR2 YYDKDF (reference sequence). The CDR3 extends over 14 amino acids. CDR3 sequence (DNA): TGTGCCACCAGCAGCCCGGCAGACCAAGAGACCCAGTACTTC. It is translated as CATSSPADQETQYF.